This T cell receptor beta chain was recorded in a study of shared clonotypes between healthy human individuals (dated by TCRdb to 2018 to 2021). About the study as a whole: A couple of women and a few men aged 18 to 49 years were included in the cohort. To estimate repertoire size and how much clonotype sharing occurs between individuals, the study deeply sequenced the blood TCR repertoires of five healthy adults. For each donor, CD4 naive and CD4 memory were each given three plates, CD8 naive was given two plates, and CD8 memory was given one plate. Libraries were prepared and TCR repertoires were sequenced by different laboratories using diverse techniques, in order to increase sequencing depth and limit assay-specific biases. Each donor's leukapheresis produced roughly between roughly 0.9 and 8.9 billion PBMCs.

Overall study results and their limits: Naive subsets generally had larger estimated clonotype richness than memory subsets did. Rarefaction of sorted-subset datasets indicated incomplete sequencing despite the large sequencing depth. Higher generation probabilities were observed for clonotypes shared by all four sorted-subset donors than for non-shared clonotypes. Pairwise subsampling led to the expectation that sequencing depth would affect the degree of clonotype sharing among donors. Because the study included only a small number of donors, the genetic and exposure-history diversity represented was limited. Sharing across a handful of donors was observed for 4.5% to 6.5% of naive CD4, about 3.2% of naive CD8, around 2.5% of memory CD4, and roughly 0.4% of memory CD8 clonotypes. Only blood was sampled, and tissue TCR repertoires likely differ from those in blood.

Using the deep immunoSEQ assay, multiplex PCR amplified TCR CDR3 regions from genomic DNA. For each cell subset, the extracted genomic DNA was distributed evenly across all wells of several immunoSEQ 96-well plates, and each plate served as one replicate. For sorted subsets, approximately 210 ng genomic DNA, equal to 25,000 to 35,000 T cell genomes, was loaded into each replicate PCR. Purified libraries were measured with a Qubit 3.0 fluorometer, size-checked on a Bioanalyzer 2100, and measured again with the KAPA Library Quantification kit. Each immunoSEQ 96-well plate was sequenced on its own single-read 150-cycle Illumina NextSeq 550 flow cell. As for how the authors treated the data: Because only junctional sequences without quality scores were contained in the immunoSEQ output, filtering matching that applied to full-length reads could not be performed. To assign V/J genes and CDR3, sequences were annotated against IMGT germline references using PyIR, a Python wrapper for IgBLAST v1.9. Reads with weak V/J assignments (E-value above 1e-6), missing CDR3, stop codons, out-of-frame junctions, or ambiguous translated residues were removed. V3J clonotypes were defined as sequences sharing an identical inferred V gene, J gene, and CDR3 amino acid sequence. To compute the percentage overlap between repertoires, the number of shared unique clonotypes was divided by the size of the smaller repertoire. Richness of each repertoire was evaluated using RTK rarefaction, the Chao1 estimator, and Recon v2.1 estimates of unobserved clonotypes. Generation probabilities were computed with OLGA for all TCRbeta clonotypes obtained by the gDNA method from four donors. As stored in TCRdb, this immuneACCESS dataset retains in-frame rearrangements with V and J assigned. A fraction of the clones does not appear; measured against another copy, unresolved V genes explain less than half of the discrepancy, and the remainder lacks a known reason. Clonal size and the V and J genes are those of that table, whereas D and trimming came from the DNA. The sample table records about 1 million clones; approximately 68% of these occur just once. In total, the top ten clones hold 1.5% of the sample.

This clone was recorded a few times. The antigen this receptor binds is unknown. The sample holds no much larger clone one base away, and base qualities are not on file. The CDR3 sequence holds 12 residues, the cysteine and phenylalanine included. Only CDR3 DNA is held: 36 bases, read in frame from base 1. The donors were healthy, HIV-negative adults with no recently reported acute infections or vaccinations. Only Caucasian adults living in Nashville, Tennessee, USA were represented among the donors. Magnetic negative selection was used to enrich CD4+ T cells, after which naive cells were positively selected on CD45RA and the negative fraction became the memory subset. After blood collection by leukapheresis, PBMCs were isolated using Ficoll-Histopaque density gradient centrifugation and then cryopreserved in the vapor phase of liquid nitrogen. Analytical flow cytometry was used to check the purity and quantity of every magnetically sorted T cell population. Genomic DNA was isolated from every sorted fraction and measured by UV absorbance on a Nanodrop 2000c.

Sequenced material: memory CD4+ T cells sorted from blood. What this sample's cell subset or site label stands for: CD45RA-negative fraction. The chain is encoded by TRBV12-2 joined to TRBJ1-1; the table's D call, TRBD1, was not checked against the DNA. TRBV12-2 corresponds to a pseudogene. This clonotype originated in a young man in good health. The CDR3 in this case is CASRGKNTEAFF. The DNA sequence is as follows: TGTGCAAGTAGGGGGAAGAACACTGAAGCTTTCTTT.